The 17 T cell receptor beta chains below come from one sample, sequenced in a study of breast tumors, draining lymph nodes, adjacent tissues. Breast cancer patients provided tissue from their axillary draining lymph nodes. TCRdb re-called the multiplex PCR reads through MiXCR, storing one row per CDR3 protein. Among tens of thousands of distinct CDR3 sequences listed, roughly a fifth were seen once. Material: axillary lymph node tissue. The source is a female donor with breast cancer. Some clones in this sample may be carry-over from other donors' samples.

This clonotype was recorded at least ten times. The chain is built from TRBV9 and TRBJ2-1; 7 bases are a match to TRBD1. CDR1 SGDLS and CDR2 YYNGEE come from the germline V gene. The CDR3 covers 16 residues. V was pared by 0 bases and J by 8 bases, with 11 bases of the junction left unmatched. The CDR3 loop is CASSVEVWTGIDEQFF. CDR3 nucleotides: TGTGCCAGCAGCGTAGAGGTCTGGACAGGTATCGATGAGCAGTTCTTC.

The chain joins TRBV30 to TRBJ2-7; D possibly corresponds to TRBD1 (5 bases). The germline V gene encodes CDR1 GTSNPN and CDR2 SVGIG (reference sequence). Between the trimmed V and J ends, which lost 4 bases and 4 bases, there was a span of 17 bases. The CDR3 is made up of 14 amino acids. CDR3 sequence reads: CAWTMGQSPYEQYF. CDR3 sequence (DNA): TGTGCCTGGACAATGGGGCAAAGCCCTTACGAGCAGTACTTC.

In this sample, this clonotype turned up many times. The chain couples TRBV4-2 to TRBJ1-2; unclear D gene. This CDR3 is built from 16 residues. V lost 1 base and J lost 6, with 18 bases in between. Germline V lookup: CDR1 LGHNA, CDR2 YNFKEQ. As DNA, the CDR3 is TGTGCCAGCAGCCAAGTCGTGTCTCCTGGAACGAATGGCTACACCTTC. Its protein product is CASSQVVSPGTNGYTF.

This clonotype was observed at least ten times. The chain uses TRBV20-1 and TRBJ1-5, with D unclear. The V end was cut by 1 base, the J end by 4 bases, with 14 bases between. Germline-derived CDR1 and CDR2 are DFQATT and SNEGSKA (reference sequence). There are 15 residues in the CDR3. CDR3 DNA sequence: TGCAGTGCTAGAGTAGTCAGCACGTCAAATCAGCCCCAGCATTTT. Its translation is CSARVVSTSNQPQHF.

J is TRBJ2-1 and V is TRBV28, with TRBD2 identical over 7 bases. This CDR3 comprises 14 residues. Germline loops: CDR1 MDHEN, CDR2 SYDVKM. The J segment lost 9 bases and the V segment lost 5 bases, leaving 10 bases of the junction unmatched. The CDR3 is CASSLGGGQGEQFF. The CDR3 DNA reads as TGTGCCAGCAGTCTTGGGGGAGGGCAGGGTGAGCAGTTCTTC. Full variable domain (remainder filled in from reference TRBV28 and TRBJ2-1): DVKVTQSSRYLVKRTGEKVFLECVQDMDHENMFWYRQDPGLGLRLIYFSYDVKMKEKGDIPEGYSVSREKKERFSLILESASTNQTSMYLCASSLGGGQGEQFFGPGTRLTVL.

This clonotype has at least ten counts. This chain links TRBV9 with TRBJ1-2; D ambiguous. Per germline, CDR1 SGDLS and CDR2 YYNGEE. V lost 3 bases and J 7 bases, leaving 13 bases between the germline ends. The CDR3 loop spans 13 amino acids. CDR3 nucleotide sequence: TGTGCCAGCAGCGGTTCGGGATATGTTGGCTACACCTTC. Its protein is CASSGSGYVGYTF.

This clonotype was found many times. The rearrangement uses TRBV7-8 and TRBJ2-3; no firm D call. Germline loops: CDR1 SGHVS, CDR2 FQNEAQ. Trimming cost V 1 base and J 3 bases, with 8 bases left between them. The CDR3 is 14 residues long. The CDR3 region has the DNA TGTGCCAGCAGCTTAGTATTCGGAACAGATACGCAGTATTTT. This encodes CASSLVFGTDTQYF.

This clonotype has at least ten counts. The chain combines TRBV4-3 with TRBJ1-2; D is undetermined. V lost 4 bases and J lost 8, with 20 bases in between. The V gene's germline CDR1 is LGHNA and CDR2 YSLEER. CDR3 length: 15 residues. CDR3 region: CASSLEVTDTGGYTF. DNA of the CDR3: TGCGCCAGCAGCCTAGAAGTAACGGATACGGGGGGCTACACCTTC.

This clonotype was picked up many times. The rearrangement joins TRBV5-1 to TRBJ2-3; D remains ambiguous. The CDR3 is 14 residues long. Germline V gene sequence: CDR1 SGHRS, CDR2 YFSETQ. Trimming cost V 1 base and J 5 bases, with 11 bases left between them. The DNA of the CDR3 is TGCGCCAGCAGCTTGACCTCCCTGGGAGATACGCAGTATTTT. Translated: CASSLTSLGDTQYF.

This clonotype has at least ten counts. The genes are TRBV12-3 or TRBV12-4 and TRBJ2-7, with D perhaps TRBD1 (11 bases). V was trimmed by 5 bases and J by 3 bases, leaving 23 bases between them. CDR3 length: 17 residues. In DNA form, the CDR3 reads TGTGCCAGCAGTCCGGGACAGGGGGGGACTAGCGACTACGAGCAGTACTTC. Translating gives CASSPGQGGTSDYEQYF.

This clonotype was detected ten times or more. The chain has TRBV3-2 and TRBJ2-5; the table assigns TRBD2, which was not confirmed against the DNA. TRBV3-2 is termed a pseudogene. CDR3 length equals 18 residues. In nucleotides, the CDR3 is TGTGCCAGCAGCCCTCCTTGGACTAGCGGGAGTTTCCAAGAGACCCAGTACTTC. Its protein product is CASSPPWTSGSFQETQYF.

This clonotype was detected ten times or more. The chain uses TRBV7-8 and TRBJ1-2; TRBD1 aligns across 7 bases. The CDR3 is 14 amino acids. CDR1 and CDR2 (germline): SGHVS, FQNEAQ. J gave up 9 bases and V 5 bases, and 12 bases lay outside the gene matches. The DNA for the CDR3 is TGTGCCAGCAGCCCCTCAACAGGGGTCGACAGCTACACCTTC. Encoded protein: CASSPSTGVDSYTF.

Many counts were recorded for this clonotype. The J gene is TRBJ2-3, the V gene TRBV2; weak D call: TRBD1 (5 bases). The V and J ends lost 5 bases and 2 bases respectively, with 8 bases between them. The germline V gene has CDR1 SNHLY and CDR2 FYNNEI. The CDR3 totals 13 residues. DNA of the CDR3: TGTGCCAGCAGTCAGGACAACACAGATACGCAGTATTTT. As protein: CASSQDNTDTQYF. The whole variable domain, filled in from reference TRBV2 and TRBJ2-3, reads EPEVTQTPSHQVTQMGQEVILRCVPISNHLYFYWYRQILGQKVEFLVSFYNNEISEKSEIFDDQFSVERPDGSNFTLKIRSTKLEDSAMYFCASSQDNTDTQYFGPGTRLTVL.

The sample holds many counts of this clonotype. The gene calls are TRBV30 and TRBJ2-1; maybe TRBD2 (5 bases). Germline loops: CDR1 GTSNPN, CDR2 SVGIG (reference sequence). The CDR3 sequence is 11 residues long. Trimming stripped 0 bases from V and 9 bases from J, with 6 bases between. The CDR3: CAWSVRGEQFF. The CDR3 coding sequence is TGTGCCTGGAGTGTACGGGGTGAGCAGTTCTTC.

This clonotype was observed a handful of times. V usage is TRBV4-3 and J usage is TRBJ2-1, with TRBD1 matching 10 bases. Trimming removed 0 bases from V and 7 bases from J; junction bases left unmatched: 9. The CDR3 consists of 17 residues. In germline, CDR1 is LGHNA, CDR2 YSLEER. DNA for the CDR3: TGCGCCAGCAGCCAAGATGGGGGGACAGGGGCCGAAAATGAGCAGTTCTTC. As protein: CASSQDGGTGAENEQFF.

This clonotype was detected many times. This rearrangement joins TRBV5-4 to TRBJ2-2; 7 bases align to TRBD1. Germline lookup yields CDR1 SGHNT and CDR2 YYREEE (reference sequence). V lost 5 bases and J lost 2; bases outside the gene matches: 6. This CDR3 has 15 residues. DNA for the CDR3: TGTGCCAGCAGGCTGGGACAGAGAAACACCGGGGAGCTGTTTTTT. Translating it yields CASRLGQRNTGELFF.

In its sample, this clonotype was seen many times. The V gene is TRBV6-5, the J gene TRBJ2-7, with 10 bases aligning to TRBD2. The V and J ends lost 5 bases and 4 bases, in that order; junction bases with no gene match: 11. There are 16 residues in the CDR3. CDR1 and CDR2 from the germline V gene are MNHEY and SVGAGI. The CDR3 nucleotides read TGTGCCAGCAGTGATATTCTAGCGGGAGCTAAGTACGAGCAGTACTTC. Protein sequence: CASSDILAGAKYEQYF.